The following is a T cell receptor beta chain sequence with its context. Assay used: immunoSEQ multiplex PCR; TCRdb lists only in-frame clones, some missing. This table holds roughly 80,000 clones, 80% to 95% found once. The data were taken from a study of human versus mouse CDR3 diversity and MHC coevolution. V dropped 5 bases and J dropped 2 bases, with 13 bases sitting between them. Germline loops: CDR1 SGHVS, CDR2 FNYEAQ. CDR3 length equals 16 residues. The chain links TRBV7-6 to TRBJ2-6; TRBD2 is a possible D gene (6 bases). The source of this sequence is a person aged 25 to 69 in good health. What was sequenced was naive CD4+ T cells from blood. The sample's subset: CD45RO-negative CD62L-positive naive CD4 T cells. CDR3 loop: CASSPKGGAGANVLTF. The DNA for the CDR3 is TGTGCCAGCAGCCCTAAGGGCGGGGCTGGGGCCAACGTCCTGACTTTC.